The 22 T cell receptor beta chains listed next were all sequenced from one sample in a study of T cell changes during pregnancy in multiple sclerosis. Repertoires were generated with immunoSEQ multiplex PCR, while TCRdb's copy carries only in-frame clones and drops some. The table includes 75,000 to 80,000 clones, 93% detected once. Here the sequenced sample was peripheral blood, taken in the second trimester of pregnancy. These receptors were collected from a female donor in good health, enrolled as a control in a pregnancy study.

The chain employs TRBV6-1 and TRBJ1-1, with 9 bases that match TRBD1. There are 17 residues in the CDR3. CDR1 is MNHNS and CDR2 is SASEGT in the germline V gene. The V and J ends lost 4 bases and 11 bases, in that order; junction bases with no gene match: 20. The CDR3 loop is CASSGGQGRPGPLLAFF. The CDR3 DNA sequence: TGTGCCAGCAGTGGGGGACAGGGTCGGCCAGGCCCTTTGCTGGCTTTCTTT.

The chain carries TRBV7-2 and TRBJ1-5; D gene ambiguous. This CDR3 spans 14 amino acids. CDR1 is SGHTA, CDR2 FQGNSA, per germline. Trimming stripped 5 bases from V and 1 base from J, with 9 bases between. CDR3 residues: CASSPRRSNQPQHF. CDR3 bases: TGTGCCAGCAGCCCCAGGAGGAGCAATCAGCCCCAGCATTTT.

DNA for the CDR3: TGTGCCAGCAGCTCGGACAGCATCCTCTCTGGAAACACCATATATTTT. It codes for CASSSDSILSGNTIYF. The chain couples TRBV7-9 to TRBJ1-3; possible D gene TRBD1, 6 bases. The CDR3 length is 16 residues. Germline loops: CDR1 SEHNR, CDR2 FQNEAQ (reference sequence). Deletions cut 4 bases from V and 0 bases from J, with 13 bases between.

The chain combines TRBV23-1 with TRBJ1-3; 10 positions match TRBD1. TRBV23-1 is treated as an ORF (open reading frame) with a function not yet certain. J gave up 4 bases and V 4 bases, and 13 bases lay outside the gene matches. This CDR3 region has 18 residues. The CDR3 bases are TGCGCCAGCAGTCCCCGACAGGGGGCGGCCCTCTCGGGAAACACCATATATTTT. Its protein product is CASSPRQGAALSGNTIYF.

In its sample, this clone was seen a few times. V usage is TRBV30 and J usage is TRBJ1-6; D is unclear. The CDR3 runs to 14 residues. V was pared by 0 bases and J by 8 bases, with 11 bases between. Germline lookup yields CDR1 GTSNPN and CDR2 SVGIG (reference sequence). CDR3 loop: CAWSVRPGDSPLHF. The CDR3 nucleotides are TGTGCCTGGAGTGTACGTCCCGGGGATTCACCCCTCCACTTT. Supplemented by reference TRBV30 and TRBJ1-6, the full variable domain reads SQTIHQWPATLVQPVGSPLSLECTVEGTSNPNLYWYRQAAGRGLQLLFYSVGIGQISSEVPQNLSASRPQDRQFILSSKKLLLSDSGFYLCAWSVRPGDSPLHFGNGTRLTVT.

This chain connects TRBV6-1 to TRBJ1-1, with TRBD1 matching 8 bases. V lost 0 bases to trimming and J lost 3 bases; unmatched junction nucleotides: 0. The CDR3 runs 14 residues. Germline V lookup: CDR1 MNHNS, CDR2 SASEGT. DNA for the CDR3: TGTGCCAGCAGTGAAGCGGACAGGGACACTGAAGCTTTCTTT. As protein: CASSEADRDTEAFF.

The chain couples TRBV4-2 to TRBJ2-3; TRBD2 might be the D (6 bases). CDR1 LGHNA and CDR2 YNFKEQ come from the germline V gene. This CDR3 has 16 residues. V was shortened by 1 base and J by 5 bases, with 16 bases between the two germline ends. CDR3 nucleotide sequence: TGTGCCAGCAGCCAAGTGACGGGACTTGTCAAAGATACGCAGTATTTT. It is translated as CASSQVTGLVKDTQYF.

CDR3 DNA: TGTGCCAGCTCACCACGCGGACTAGCGGGGGCCGGGAGCACAGATACGCAGTATTTT. This translates into CASSPRGLAGAGSTDTQYF. This chain links TRBV18 with TRBJ2-3; TRBD2 matches at 13 bases. The CDR3 sequence is 19 residues long. The ends lost 1 base at V and 0 bases at J; junction bases unmatched: 7. Germline V gives CDR1 KGHSH, CDR2 LQKENI.

The chain carries TRBV6-6 and TRBJ2-3; TRBD2 is a possible D gene (6 bases). The CDR3 covers 12 residues. Germline CDR1 MNHNY, CDR2 SVGAGI (reference sequence). V lost 8 bases to trimming and J lost 2 bases, with 8 bases between them. The CDR3 spells CASLGLTDTQYF. The CDR3 nucleotides are TGTGCCAGCCTGGGACTCACAGATACGCAGTATTTT.

This sequence joins TRBV19 and TRBJ2-3; weak D call: TRBD1 (6 bases). Trimming pared 4 bases from V and 4 bases from J, leaving 12 bases between. The CDR3 is made up of 14 amino acids. Germline CDR1 and CDR2: LNHDA and SQIVND (reference sequence). The CDR3, as DNA: TGTGCCAGTAGTACCGACAGGCTCCCAGATACGCAGTATTTT. Protein sequence: CASSTDRLPDTQYF. The full variable domain, completed using reference TRBV19 and TRBJ2-3, is DGGITQSPKYLFRKEGQNVTLSCEQNLNHDAMYWYRQDPGQGLRLIYYSQIVNDFQKGDIAEGYSVSREKKESFPLTVTSAQKNPTAFYLCASSTDRLPDTQYFGPGTRLTVL.

The rearrangement links TRBV4-3 to TRBJ1-2; no reliable D call. The germline gives CDR1 LGHNA, CDR2 YSLEER. The CDR3 consists of 15 residues. The V and J ends lost 0 bases and 0 bases respectively, with 8 bases between them. CDR3 protein: CASSQDTTANYGYTF. DNA for the CDR3: TGCGCCAGCAGCCAAGATACAACAGCTAACTATGGCTACACCTTC.

The rearrangement joins TRBV18 to TRBJ1-1; the D is unclear. The CDR3 runs to 16 residues. CDR1 and CDR2 from the germline V gene are KGHSH and LQKENI. Trimming removed 6 bases from V and 4 bases from J, with 21 bases in between. The CDR3 sequence is CASSHPDLRGFTEAFF. DNA of the CDR3: TGTGCCAGCTCGCACCCTGACTTAAGAGGGTTCACTGAAGCTTTCTTT.

The V gene is TRBV6-1, the J gene TRBJ1-1, with TRBD1 matching 7 bases. CDR3 length: 12 residues. Germline V gene lookup returns CDR1 MNHNS and CDR2 SASEGT. V was pared by 8 bases and J by 6 bases, with 6 bases of the junction left unmatched. The CDR3 DNA follows: TGTGCCAGCCCTACAGGGGAGGCTGAAGCTTTCTTT. This gives the protein CASPTGEAEAFF.

The rearrangement links TRBV11-2 to TRBJ1-2, with D perhaps matching TRBD1 (5 bases). V lost 5 bases to trimming and J lost 7 bases, with 11 bases between them. CDR1 SGHAT and CDR2 FQNNGV come from the germline V gene. CDR3 length: 12 amino acids. CDR3 residues: CASSKGLPGYTF. The CDR3 DNA sequence: TGTGCCAGCAGCAAGGGACTGCCTGGCTACACCTTC.

The chain joins TRBV29-1 to TRBJ1-4, with D maybe TRBD1 (5 bases). This CDR3 spans 14 amino acids. Trimming shortened V by 4 bases and J by 0 bases, and 9 bases separated the two germline ends. Germline CDR1 reads SQVTM; CDR2 reads ANQGSEA. The CDR3, as DNA: TGCAGCGTTGCCCAGGGTGCAACTAATGAAAAACTGTTTTTT. Protein sequence: CSVAQGATNEKLFF.

V gene TRBV4-2 combines with J gene TRBJ2-7; 8 positions match TRBD2. The germline CDR1 and CDR2 sequences are LGHNA and YNFKEQ. This CDR3 contains 16 residues. The trim removed 2 bases at V and 0 bases at J, leaving 6 bases unmatched. The CDR3 bases are TGTGCCAGCAGCCAACTCCGCGGGGGGAGCTCCTACGAGCAGTACTTC. Translated, it gives CASSQLRGGSSYEQYF.

V is TRBV7-9 and J is TRBJ1-1; 10 bases are a match to TRBD1. The CDR3 length is 14 residues. Germline-derived CDR1 and CDR2 are SEHNR and FQNEAQ (reference sequence). Germline trimming cut 5 bases from V and 4 bases from J; bases unmatched to any gene: 4. CDR3 DNA: TGTGCCAGCAGCCGACAGGGGGCGAGCACTGAAGCTTTCTTT. Its protein product is CASSRQGASTEAFF.

The CDR3 DNA reads as TGTGCCAGCTCACCAAGCAGACTCATGAACACTGAAGCTTTCTTT. Protein sequence: CASSPSRLMNTEAFF. This sequence joins TRBV18 and TRBJ1-1; no clear D. Germline CDR1 KGHSH, CDR2 LQKENI. The CDR3 totals 15 residues. V was clipped by 2 bases and J by 0 bases, with 10 bases between them.

V gene TRBV30 combines with J gene TRBJ1-2; D not resolved. Germline CDR1 GTSNPN, CDR2 SVGIG (reference sequence). This CDR3 contains 14 residues. Trimming removed 0 bases at V and 4 bases at J, with 12 bases between. CDR3 loop: CAWSVMIGGYGYTF. The CDR3 DNA reads as TGTGCCTGGAGTGTAATGATAGGAGGCTATGGCTACACCTTC.

The chain links TRBV25-1 to TRBJ2-1; possibly TRBD2 for D (7 bases). This CDR3 region has 17 residues. CDR1 is MGHDK, CDR2 SYGVNS, per germline. Deletions cut 5 bases from V and 8 bases from J, with 25 bases between. The CDR3 reads CASSPAAGAPLSDEQFF. The CDR3 DNA reads as TGTGCCAGCAGTCCCGCCGCGGGGGCTCCCCTATCGGATGAGCAGTTCTTC.

The chain couples TRBV7-9 to TRBJ1-4, with D uncertain. The CDR3 runs 15 residues. Germline CDR1 and CDR2: SEHNR and FQNEAQ (reference sequence). Trimming left V 1 base short and J 7 bases short, with 13 bases between. Written as DNA, the CDR3 is TGTGCCAGCAGCTTAGTAGGACTGGCCGGTGAAAAACTGTTTTTT. Protein product: CASSLVGLAGEKLFF. Full variable domain (remainder filled in from reference TRBV7-9 and TRBJ1-4): DTGVSQNPRHKITKRGQNVTFRCDPISEHNRLYWYRQTLGQGPEFLTYFQNEAQLEKSRLLSDRFSAERPKGSFSTLEIQRTEQGDSAMYLCASSLVGLAGEKLFFGSGTQLSVL.

This chain joins TRBV5-6 and TRBJ2-5; 8 nucleotides match TRBD2. Germline V gives CDR1 SGHDT, CDR2 YYEEEE. Losses at the gene ends were 2 bases for V and 12 bases for J; bases not matched to a gene: 3. The CDR3 is 11 residues long. The CDR3 reads CASSLDSGEYF. In DNA form, the CDR3 reads TGTGCCAGCAGCTTAGATAGCGGGGAGTACTTC.